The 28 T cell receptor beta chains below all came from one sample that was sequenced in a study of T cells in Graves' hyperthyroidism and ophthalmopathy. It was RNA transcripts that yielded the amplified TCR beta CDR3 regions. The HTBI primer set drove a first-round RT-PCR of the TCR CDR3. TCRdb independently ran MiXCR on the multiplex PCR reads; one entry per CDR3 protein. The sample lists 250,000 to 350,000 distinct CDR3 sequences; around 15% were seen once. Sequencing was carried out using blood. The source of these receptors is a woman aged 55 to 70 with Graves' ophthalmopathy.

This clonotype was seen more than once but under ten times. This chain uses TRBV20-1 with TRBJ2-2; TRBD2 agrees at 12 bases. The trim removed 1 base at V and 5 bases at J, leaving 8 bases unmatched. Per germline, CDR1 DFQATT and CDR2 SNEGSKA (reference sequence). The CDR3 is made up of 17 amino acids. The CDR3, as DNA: TGCAGTGCTAGAGCCTCGACTAGCGGGGGTTCAACCGGGGAGCTGTTTTTT. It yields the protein CSARASTSGGSTGELFF.

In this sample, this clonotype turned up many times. The DNA for the CDR3 is TGTGCCAGCAGGCGGGCAGGCACATATAACGCTGAAGCTTTCTTT. Amino acid sequence: CASRRAGTYNAEAFF. This rearrangement joins TRBV28 to TRBJ1-1; D unclear. V lost 6 bases to trimming and J lost 6 bases, with 20 bases between them. Germline assignment: CDR1 MDHEN and CDR2 SYDVKM. The CDR3 extends over 15 amino acids. The variable domain in full, completed from reference TRBV28 and TRBJ1-1, reads DVKVTQSSRYLVKRTGEKVFLECVQDMDHENMFWYRQDPGLGLRLIYFSYDVKMKEKGDIPEGYSVSREKKERFSLILESASTNQTSMYLCASRRAGTYNAEAFFGQGTRLTVV.

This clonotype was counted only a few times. The CDR3 loop reads CASSASRMNTEAFF. In DNA, the CDR3 is TGTGCCAGCAGCGCGTCCCGGATGAACACTGAAGCTTTCTTT. The rearrangement joins TRBV7-9 to TRBJ1-1; D is uncertain. The CDR3 runs to 14 residues. CDR1 SEHNR and CDR2 FQNEAQ come from the germline V gene (reference sequence). The germline V and J ends were trimmed by 5 bases and 0 bases, with 10 bases remaining between them.

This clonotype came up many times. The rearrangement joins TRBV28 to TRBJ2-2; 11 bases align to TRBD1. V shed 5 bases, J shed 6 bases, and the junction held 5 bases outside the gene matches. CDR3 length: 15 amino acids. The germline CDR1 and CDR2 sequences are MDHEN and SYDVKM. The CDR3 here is CASSLTGQGAGELFF. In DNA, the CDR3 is TGTGCCAGCAGTCTCACGGGACAGGGGGCCGGGGAGCTGTTTTTT.

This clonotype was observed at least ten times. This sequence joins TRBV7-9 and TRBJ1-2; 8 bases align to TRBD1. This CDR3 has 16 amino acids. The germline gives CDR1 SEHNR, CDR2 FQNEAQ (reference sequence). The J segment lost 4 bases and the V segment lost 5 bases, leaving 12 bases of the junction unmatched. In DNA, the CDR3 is TGTGCCAGCAGCGCATGGACAGGGACCATTGGCTATGGCTACACCTTC. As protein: CASSAWTGTIGYGYTF. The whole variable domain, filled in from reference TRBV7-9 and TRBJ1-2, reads DTGVSQNPRHKITKRGQNVTFRCDPISEHNRLYWYRQTLGQGPEFLTYFQNEAQLEKSRLLSDRFSAERPKGSFSTLEIQRTEQGDSAMYLCASSAWTGTIGYGYTFGSGTRLTVV.

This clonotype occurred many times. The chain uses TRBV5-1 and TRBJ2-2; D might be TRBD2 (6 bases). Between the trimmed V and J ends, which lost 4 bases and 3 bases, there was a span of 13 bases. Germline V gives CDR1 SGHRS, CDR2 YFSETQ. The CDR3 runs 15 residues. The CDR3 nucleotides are TGCGCCAGCAGCCTCCGGGACTCGTACACCGGGGAGCTGTTTTTT. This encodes CASSLRDSYTGELFF. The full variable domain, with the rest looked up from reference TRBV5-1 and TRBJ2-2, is KAGVTQTPRYLIKTRGQQVTLSCSPISGHRSVSWYQQTPGQGLQFLFEYFSETQRNKGNFPGRFSGRQFSNSRSEMNVSTLELGDSALYLCASSLRDSYTGELFFGEGSRLTVL.

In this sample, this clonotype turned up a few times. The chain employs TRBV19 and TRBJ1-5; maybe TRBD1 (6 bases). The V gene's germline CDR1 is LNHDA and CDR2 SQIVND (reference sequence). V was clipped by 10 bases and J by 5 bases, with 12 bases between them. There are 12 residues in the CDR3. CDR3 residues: CATWGLDQPQHF. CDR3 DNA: TGTGCCACCTGGGGGCTGGATCAGCCCCAGCATTTT.

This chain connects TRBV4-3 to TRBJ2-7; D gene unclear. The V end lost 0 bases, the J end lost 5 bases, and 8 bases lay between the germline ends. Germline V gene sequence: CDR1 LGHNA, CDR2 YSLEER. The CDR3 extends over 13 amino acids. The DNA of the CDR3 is TGCGCCAGCAGCCAAGACCTACTGAACGAGCAGTACTTC. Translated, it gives CASSQDLLNEQYF.

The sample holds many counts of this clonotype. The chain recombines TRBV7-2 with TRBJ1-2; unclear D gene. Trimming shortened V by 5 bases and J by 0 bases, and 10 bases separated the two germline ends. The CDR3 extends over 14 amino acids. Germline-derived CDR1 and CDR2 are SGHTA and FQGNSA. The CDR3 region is CASSRQETNYGYTF. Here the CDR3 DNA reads TGTGCCAGCAGCAGGCAGGAGACTAACTATGGCTACACCTTC. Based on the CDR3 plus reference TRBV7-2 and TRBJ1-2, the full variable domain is GAGVSQSPSNKVTEKGKDVELRCDPISGHTALYWYRQSLGQGLEFLIYFQGNSAPDKSGLPSDRFSAERTGGSVSTLTIQRTQQEDSAVYLCASSRQETNYGYTFGSGTRLTVV.

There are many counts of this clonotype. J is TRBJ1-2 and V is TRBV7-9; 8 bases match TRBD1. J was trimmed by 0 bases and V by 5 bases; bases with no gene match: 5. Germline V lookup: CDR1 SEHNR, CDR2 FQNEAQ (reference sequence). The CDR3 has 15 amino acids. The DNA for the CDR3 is TGTGCCAGCAGCAGAACACAGGGGGCTAACTATGGCTACACCTTC. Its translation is CASSRTQGANYGYTF.

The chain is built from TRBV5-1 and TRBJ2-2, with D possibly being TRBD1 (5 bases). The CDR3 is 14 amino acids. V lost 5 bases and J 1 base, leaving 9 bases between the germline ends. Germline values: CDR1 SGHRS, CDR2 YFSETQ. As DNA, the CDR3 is TGCGCCAGCAGAGAGCAGGGGAACACCGGGGAGCTGTTTTTT. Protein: CASREQGNTGELFF.

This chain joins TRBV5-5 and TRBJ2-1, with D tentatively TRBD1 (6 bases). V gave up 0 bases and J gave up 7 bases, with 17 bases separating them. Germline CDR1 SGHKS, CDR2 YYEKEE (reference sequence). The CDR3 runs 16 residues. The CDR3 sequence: CASSLGGTRPWNEQFF. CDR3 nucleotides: TGTGCCAGCAGCTTGGGGGGGACAAGGCCCTGGAATGAGCAGTTCTTC.

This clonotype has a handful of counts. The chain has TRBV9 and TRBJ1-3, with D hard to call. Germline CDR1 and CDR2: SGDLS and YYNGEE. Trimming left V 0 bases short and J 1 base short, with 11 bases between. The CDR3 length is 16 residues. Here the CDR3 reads CASSVGQGGSGNTIYF. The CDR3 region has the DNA TGTGCCAGCAGCGTAGGGCAAGGAGGGTCTGGAAACACCATATATTTT. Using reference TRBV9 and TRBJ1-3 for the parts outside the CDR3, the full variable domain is DSGVTQTPKHLITATGQRVTLRCSPRSGDLSVYWYQQSLDQGLQFLIQYYNGEERAKGNILERFSAQQFPDLHSELNLSSLELGDSALYFCASSVGQGGSGNTIYFGEGSWLTVV.

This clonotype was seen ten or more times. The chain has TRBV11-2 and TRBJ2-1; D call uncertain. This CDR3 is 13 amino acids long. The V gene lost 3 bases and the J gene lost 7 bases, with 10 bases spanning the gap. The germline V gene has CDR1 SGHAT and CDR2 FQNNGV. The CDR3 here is CASSFGMGNEQFF. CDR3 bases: TGTGCCAGCAGCTTCGGAATGGGGAATGAGCAGTTCTTC. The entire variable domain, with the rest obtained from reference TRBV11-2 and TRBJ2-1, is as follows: EAGVAQSPRYKIIEKRQSVAFWCNPISGHATLYWYQQILGQGPKLLIQFQNNGVVDDSQLPKDRFSAERLKGVDSTLKIQPAKLEDSAVYLCASSFGMGNEQFFGPGTRLTVL.

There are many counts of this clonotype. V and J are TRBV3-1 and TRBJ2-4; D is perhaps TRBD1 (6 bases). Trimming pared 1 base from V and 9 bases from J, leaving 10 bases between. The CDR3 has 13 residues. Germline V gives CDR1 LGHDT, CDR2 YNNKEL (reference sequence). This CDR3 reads CASSQGTDIIQYF. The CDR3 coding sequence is TGTGCCAGCAGCCAAGGGACAGATATCATTCAGTACTTC.

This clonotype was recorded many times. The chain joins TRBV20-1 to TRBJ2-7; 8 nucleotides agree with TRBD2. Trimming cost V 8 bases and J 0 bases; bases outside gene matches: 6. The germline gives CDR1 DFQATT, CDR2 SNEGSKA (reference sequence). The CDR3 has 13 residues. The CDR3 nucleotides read TGCAGTCCAGCGGGGGAGAACTCCTACGAGCAGTACTTC. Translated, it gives CSPAGENSYEQYF.

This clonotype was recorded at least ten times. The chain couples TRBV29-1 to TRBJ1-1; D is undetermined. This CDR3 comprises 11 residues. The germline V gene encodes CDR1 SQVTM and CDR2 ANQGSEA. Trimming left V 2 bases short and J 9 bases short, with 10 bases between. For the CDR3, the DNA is TGCAGCGTTGAAAAAACCCAACAAGCTTTCTTT. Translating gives CSVEKTQQAFF.

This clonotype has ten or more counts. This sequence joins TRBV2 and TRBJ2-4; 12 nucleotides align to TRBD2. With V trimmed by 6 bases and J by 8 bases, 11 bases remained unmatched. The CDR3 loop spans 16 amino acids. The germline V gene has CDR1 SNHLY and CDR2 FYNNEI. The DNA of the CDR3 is TGTGCCAGCAGATCTAGCGGGAGGGGACTTACCCACATTCAGTACTTC. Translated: CASRSSGRGLTHIQYF.

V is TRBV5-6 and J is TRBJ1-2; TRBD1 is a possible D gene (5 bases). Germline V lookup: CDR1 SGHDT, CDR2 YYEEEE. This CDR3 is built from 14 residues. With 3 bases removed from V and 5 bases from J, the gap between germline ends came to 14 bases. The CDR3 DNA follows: TGTGCCAGCAGCTGGGGCCAGGCCCCGTATGGCTACACCTTC. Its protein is CASSWGQAPYGYTF.

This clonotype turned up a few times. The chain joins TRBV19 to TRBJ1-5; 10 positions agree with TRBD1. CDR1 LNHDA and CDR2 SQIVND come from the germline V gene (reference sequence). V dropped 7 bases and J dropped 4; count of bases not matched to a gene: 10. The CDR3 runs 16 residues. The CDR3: CASTGTGERFNQPQHF. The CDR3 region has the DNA TGTGCCAGTACCGGGACAGGGGAGCGTTTTAATCAGCCCCAGCATTTT. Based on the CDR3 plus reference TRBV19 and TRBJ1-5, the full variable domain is DGGITQSPKYLFRKEGQNVTLSCEQNLNHDAMYWYRQDPGQGLRLIYYSQIVNDFQKGDIAEGYSVSREKKESFPLTVTSAQKNPTAFYLCASTGTGERFNQPQHFGDGTRLSIL.

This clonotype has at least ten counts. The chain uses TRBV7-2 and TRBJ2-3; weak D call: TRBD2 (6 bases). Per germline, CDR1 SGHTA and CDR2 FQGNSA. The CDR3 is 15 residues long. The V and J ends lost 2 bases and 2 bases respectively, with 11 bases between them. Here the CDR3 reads CASSLILAYTDTQYF. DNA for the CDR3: TGTGCCAGCAGCTTAATCCTAGCGTACACAGATACGCAGTATTTT. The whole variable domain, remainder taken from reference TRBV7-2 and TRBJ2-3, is GAGVSQSPSNKVTEKGKDVELRCDPISGHTALYWYRQSLGQGLEFLIYFQGNSAPDKSGLPSDRFSAERTGGSVSTLTIQRTQQEDSAVYLCASSLILAYTDTQYFGPGTRLTVL.

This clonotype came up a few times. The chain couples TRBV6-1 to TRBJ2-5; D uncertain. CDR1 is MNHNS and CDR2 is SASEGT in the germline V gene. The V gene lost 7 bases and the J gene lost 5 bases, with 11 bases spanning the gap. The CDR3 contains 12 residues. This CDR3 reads CASIANRETQYF. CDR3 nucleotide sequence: TGTGCCAGCATCGCGAATCGGGAGACCCAGTACTTC.

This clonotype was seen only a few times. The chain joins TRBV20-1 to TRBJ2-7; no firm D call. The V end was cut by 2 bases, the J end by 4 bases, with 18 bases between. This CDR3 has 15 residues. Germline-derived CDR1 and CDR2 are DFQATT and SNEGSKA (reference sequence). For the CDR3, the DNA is TGCAGTGCTAGACTTACGCGGTCGGATTGGTACGAGCAGTACTTC. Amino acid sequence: CSARLTRSDWYEQYF.

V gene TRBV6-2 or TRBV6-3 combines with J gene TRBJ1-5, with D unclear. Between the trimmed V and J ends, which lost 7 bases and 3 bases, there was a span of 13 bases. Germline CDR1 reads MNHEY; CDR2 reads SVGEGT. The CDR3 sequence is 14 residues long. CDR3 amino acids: CASKVDRLNQPQHF. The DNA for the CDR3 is TGTGCCAGCAAGGTCGATCGGCTCAATCAGCCCCAGCATTTT.

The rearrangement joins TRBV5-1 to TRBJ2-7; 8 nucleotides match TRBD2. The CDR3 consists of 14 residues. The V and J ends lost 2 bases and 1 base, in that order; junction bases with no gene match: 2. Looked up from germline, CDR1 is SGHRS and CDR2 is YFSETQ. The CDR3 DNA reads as TGCGCCAGCAGCTTCGCTAGCGGGTCCTACGAGCAGTACTTC. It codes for CASSFASGSYEQYF.

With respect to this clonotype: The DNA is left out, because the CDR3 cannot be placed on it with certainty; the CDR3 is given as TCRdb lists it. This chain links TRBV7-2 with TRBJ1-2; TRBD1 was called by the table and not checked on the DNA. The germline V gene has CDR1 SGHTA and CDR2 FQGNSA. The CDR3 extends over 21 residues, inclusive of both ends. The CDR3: CASSGAVQETQYFGPGYGYTF.

This CDR3 reads CASSQVYGSSYEQYF. The CDR3 DNA is TGCGCCAGCAGCCAAGTGTACGGGAGCTCCTACGAGCAGTACTTC. The gene calls are TRBV4-1 and TRBJ2-7; possible D gene TRBD2, 6 bases. V lost 1 base and J 0 bases, leaving 10 bases between the germline ends. This CDR3 contains 15 residues. Germline CDR1 and CDR2: MGHRA and YSYEKL.

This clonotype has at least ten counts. Here the CDR3 DNA reads TGTGCCAGCAGGAGGGGCGGGACAGGGTTAATGAATGAGCAGTTCTTC. Protein: CASRRGGTGLMNEQFF. The V and J genes are TRBV28 and TRBJ2-1; 9 nucleotides match TRBD1. Trimming took 6 bases from V and 7 from J; bases not matched to a gene: 13. The CDR3 covers 16 residues. The germline V gene encodes CDR1 MDHEN and CDR2 SYDVKM.